This T cell receptor (beta chain) stems from a study of regulatory T cells in long-lasting Graves disease. Indicated time point: newly diagnosed GD, antithyroid drugs for less than 3 months. PBMC-derived RNA was used for the TCR library. The authors built TCR beta libraries using iRepertoire HTBI primers and Arm-PCR of CDR3 regions. How the authors handled the data: Detected in the samples were about 60 TRBV and around 15 TRBJ segments. TCRdb passed the multiplex PCR reads through MiXCR, listing each CDR3 protein once. The V and J calls come from TCRdb's annotation, not from the publication. The table has 400,000 to 500,000 distinct CDR3 sequences, 15% seen once. This clonotype was recorded many times. The same data also contributed to another study, on T cells in Graves' hyperthyroidism and ophthalmopathy. That paper notes: Any patient presenting with uncontrolled infection, other autoimmune disease, pregnancy or lactation was left out. HTBI primers were the set used in a first-round RT-PCR of the TCR CDR3.

The clonotype was recovered from a woman aged 35 to 49 with Graves disease. The sequencing here drew on peripheral blood mononuclear cells (PBMCs), taken at new diagnosis, from a patient treated with antithyroid drugs.

The DNA for the CDR3 is TGTGCCTGGAGCGCTCCGTATGGCTACACCTTC. Residues: CAWSAPYGYTF. The gene calls are TRBV30 and TRBJ1-2; no clear D. Germline V lookup: CDR1 GTSNPN, CDR2 SVGIG (reference sequence). Trimming took 3 bases from V and 5 from J, leaving 7 bases between them. The length of the CDR3 is 11 residues.